This TCR beta chain was sequenced in a study of T-cell reconstitution after alpha-beta-depleted transplantation in children. As it was prepared, the TCRbeta library received unique molecular identifiers. TCRdb passed the PCR reads through MiXCR, listing each CDR3 protein once. This sample carries around 410,000 distinct CDR3 sequences, approximately 10% of them seen once, and the ten largest clones take about 5%. V was clipped by 6 bases and J by 8 bases; unmatched bases: 11. Germline V lookup: CDR1 SGHTA, CDR2 FQGNSA. The length of the CDR3 is 15 residues. This clonotype was counted ten times or more.

The sequence was collected from a human donor who donated a stem cell graft to a child with acute myeloid leukemia. V is TRBV7-2 and J is TRBJ1-5; 9 bases are a match to TRBD1. This material consisted of PBMCs from the stem cell graft donor, taken from the stem cell graft. For the CDR3, the DNA is TGTGCCAGCAGGCCCGGGACAGGGTTATTCGAGCCCCAGCATTTT. Its translation: CASRPGTGLFEPQHF.